The present T cell receptor beta chain was sequenced within a study of breast tumors, draining lymph nodes, adjacent tissues (TCRdb year 2016). With respect to the entire study: TCR beta repertoires were compared across tumor, adjacent nontumor tissue and axillary lymph nodes obtained from breast cancer patients. In human breast cancer, the study set out to evaluate how tumor, surrounding tissue and draining lymph node repertoires relate to one another and whether T cells may move between these sites. The study at large found these results: T-cell repertoire diversity in tumors was found to be lower than in lymph nodes but higher than in nontumor tissue, and preferential V and J gene usage was observed. A scenario in which most tumor T cells derive from the lymph node and then expand within tumor tissue was judged to be consistent with the data. Tumor and nontumor tissue repertoires were found to be significantly more similar in luminal-like than in basal-like breast cancer. The conclusion that tumor T cells originate in lymph nodes was framed as consistent with a hypothesis rather than directly demonstrated.

Lymph node samples came from the axillary draining lymph nodes of breast cancer patients. Including the terminal cysteine and phenylalanine, the CDR3 comprises 11 residues. The sequence is cut down to CDR3 DNA, 33 bases in frame from base 1. The germline V gene supplies CDR1 MDHEN and CDR2 SYDVKM. V is cut by 7 bases and J by 8 bases, and the space between the germline ends is 9 bases. The instrument given in TCRdb is Illumina HiSeq 2000. Multiplex PCR amplification was used to build the TCR beta chain libraries. High-throughput sequencing was used to analyze the amplified TCR beta chain products. TCRdb reanalyzed the raw reads on its own, using fastp at Q25 for trimming and MiXCR for clone calling, and kept in-frame beta chains. Under each unique CDR3 protein, matching rows form one entry showing the most common genes and DNA. The sample profile shows some 120,000 distinct CDR3 sequences; 15% to 20% of them were found once. The ten biggest clones cover about 3.5% of the sample.

About this clonotype: Its binding antigen is unknown. No quality values exist for individual bases; no much larger clone is one base distant.

The clonotype comes from a female donor with breast cancer. Some clones in this sample may be carry-over from other donors' samples. The sample taken for sequencing was axillary lymph node tissue. The rearrangement combines TRBV28 with TRBJ2-1; there is no confident call for the D gene. This receptor has the CDR3 CASTLLDEQFF. The nucleotide sequence reads TGTGCCAGCACCCTTCTGGATGAGCAGTTCTTC.